Each of the 11 T cell receptor beta chains below was sequenced from the same sample in a study of blood T cell repertoires in COVID-19. Sequencing used immunoSEQ multiplex PCR; TCRdb keeps in-frame clones, though not all of them. In the table there are nearly 250,000 clones, about 84% of which are singletons. Source material: PBMCs or T cells enriched from blood (not recorded which). The receptors here all came from a woman in her fifties or sixties who had recovered from COVID-19.

This clone was seen a handful of times. This chain's CDR3 is CASRGGASGSYEQYF. The CDR3 region has the DNA TGTGCCAGCAGGGGGGGTGCTAGCGGATCCTACGAGCAGTACTTC. The chain couples TRBV28 to TRBJ2-7, with 7 bases matching TRBD2. Germline V CDR1 and CDR2: MDHEN, SYDVKM. The V and J ends lost 6 bases and 1 base, in that order; junction bases with no gene match: 9. This CDR3 contains 15 residues.

The V and J genes are TRBV29-1 and TRBJ1-2; no clear D gene. This CDR3 contains 12 residues. Germline V gene sequence: CDR1 SQVTM, CDR2 ANQGSEA. Trimming shortened V by 5 bases and J by 2 bases, and 9 bases separated the two germline ends. For the CDR3, the DNA is TGCAGCGTTCTTGAGGGAAACTATGGCTACACCTTC. This translates into CSVLEGNYGYTF.

The chain has TRBV13 and TRBJ2-7; 13 positions match TRBD2. Germline CDR1 reads PRHDT; CDR2 reads FYEKMQ (reference sequence). The CDR3 is 16 amino acids. V was clipped by 4 bases and J by 0 bases; unmatched bases: 3. The CDR3 region is CASSSGTSGVSYEQYF. In DNA form, the CDR3 reads TGTGCCAGCAGCTCGGGGACTAGCGGGGTCTCCTACGAGCAGTACTTC.

V usage is TRBV3-1 (or the pseudogene TRBV3-2) and J usage is TRBJ2-1; TRBD2 matches 10 bases. Germline values: CDR1 LGHDT, CDR2 YNNKEL (reference sequence). The CDR3 consists of 18 residues. Trimming cost V 4 bases and J 9 bases; bases outside gene matches: 18. The CDR3 nucleotides read TGTGCCAGCAGCCCCGGGAGCGGGGGGGCCGGAAGAACACCTGAGCAGTTCTTC. Translating gives CASSPGSGGAGRTPEQFF.

The V call is TRBV7-2, the J call TRBJ2-7; D might be TRBD2 (5 bases). The V gene's germline CDR1 is SGHTA and CDR2 FQGNSA. This CDR3 spans 15 amino acids. Trimming stripped 6 bases from V and 0 bases from J, with 15 bases between. The chain's CDR3 is CASSPLPGSSYEQYF. DNA for the CDR3: TGTGCCAGCAGTCCCCTGCCGGGAAGCTCCTACGAGCAGTACTTC.

This chain connects TRBV18 to TRBJ1-1; the D gene is possibly TRBD1 (6 bases). Germline V CDR1 and CDR2: KGHSH, LQKENI. There are 13 residues in the CDR3. V shed 2 bases and J shed 6 bases, with 10 bases lying between them. The CDR3, as DNA: TGTGCCAGCTCACCAAGGGGGTTTCCTGAAGCTTTCTTT. Its protein product is CASSPRGFPEAFF.

The rearrangement links TRBV18 to TRBJ1-6; the D gene is possibly TRBD1 (6 bases). Looked up from germline, CDR1 is KGHSH and CDR2 is LQKENI. Trimming removed 2 bases at V and 14 bases at J, with 13 bases between. CDR3 length: 13 residues. This CDR3 reads CASSPGTTPALHF. CDR3 nucleotides: TGTGCCAGCTCACCAGGGACAACTCCGGCCCTCCACTTT.

V is TRBV10-3 and J is TRBJ2-7; 13 bases are a match to TRBD2. The germline gives CDR1 ENHRY, CDR2 SYGVKD. The ends lost 8 bases at V and 3 bases at J; junction bases unmatched: 4. The CDR3 length is 14 residues. The DNA for the CDR3 is TGTGCCATCGGACTAGCGGGAGACCTCTACGAGCAGTACTTC. Translation gives CAIGLAGDLYEQYF.

This clone has more than one count but fewer than ten. The CDR3 bases are TGTGCCAGCAGCGTAGGCGACAGCCCCTATGGCTACACCTTC. Translation gives CASSVGDSPYGYTF. The chain has TRBV9 and TRBJ1-2; D might be TRBD1 (5 bases). Trimming pared 0 bases from V and 4 bases from J, leaving 10 bases between. Germline V lookup: CDR1 SGDLS, CDR2 YYNGEE. The length of the CDR3 is 14 residues.

The rearrangement links TRBV7-2 to TRBJ2-2; D may be TRBD1 (6 bases). V dropped 4 bases and J dropped 7 bases, with 16 bases sitting between them. Germline V gene sequence: CDR1 SGHTA, CDR2 FQGNSA. This CDR3 has 15 residues. CDR3 coding DNA: TGTGCCAGCAGCTCCAGACAGGCGGGTGTCGGGGAGCTGTTTTTT. Its protein product is CASSSRQAGVGELFF.

The sample holds one count of this clone. The DNA of the CDR3 is TGTGCCAGCAGCGACCGTGTGGACAGGAGTACCTACGAGCAGTACTTC. Its translation: CASSDRVDRSTYEQYF. V usage is TRBV9 and J usage is TRBJ2-7; 7 nucleotides align to TRBD1. Unmatched junction bases numbered 11, after V lost 3 bases and J lost 2 bases. The CDR3 is made up of 16 amino acids. Germline CDR1 reads SGDLS; CDR2 reads YYNGEE.